This record concerns one T cell receptor (beta chain) sequence. Trimming cost V 3 bases and J 8 bases, with 13 bases left between them. Per the germline V gene, CDR1 is MGHRA and CDR2 is YSYEKL. CDR3 length: 13 amino acids. The data were obtained in a study of cytomegalovirus exposure and HLA in healthy donors. It was with 60 Vbeta and 13 Jbeta primers that the PCR ran. Generated by immunoSEQ multiplex PCR, the TCRdb table keeps only in-frame clones and is missing some. The sample has under 300,000 clones; 92% are singletons. The chain has TRBV4-1 and TRBJ1-2, with a tentative D call TRBD1 (5 bases). The receptor was isolated from a girl aged 2-10 years in good health and CMV-seronegative. The sequenced sample was PBMCs. The CDR3 loop is CASSQAGGYGYTF. The DNA of the CDR3 is TGCGCCAGCAGCCAGGCGGGGGGATACGGCTACACCTTC.